This T cell receptor (beta chain) stems from a study of T cell changes during pregnancy in multiple sclerosis (dated by TCRdb to between 2019 and 2020). Context from the whole study: The study looked at changes in the T cell repertoire across pregnancy in women with multiple sclerosis.

Trimming accounts for 4 bases at V and 8 bases at J, while the number of junction bases matched to no gene is 1. The germline V gene specifies SGHAT as CDR1 and FQNNGV as CDR2. The CDR3 covers 11 residues, taking in both the cysteine and the phenylalanine. The DNA shown is the 33-base CDR3, in frame from base 1. The library was obtained by the immunoSEQ multiplex PCR assay. Held by TCRdb, this immuneACCESS table contains in-frame sequences only and omits some clones. Under half of the omission traces to an unresolved V gene where checked; the cause of the rest is unknown. Here the sample has 69,000 or so clones; about 91% occur a single time. The ten most abundant clones make up roughly 0.29% of the sample. Note on this clone: This clone's antigen is unknown. Per-base quality was not reported, and no clone a single base away is much larger than it.

Rearrangement joined TRBV11-2 to TRBJ1-2; 7 central bases correspond to TRBD1. The sequencing used CD4+ T cells from peripheral blood mononuclear cells, collected in the third trimester of pregnancy. This receptor was identified in a female donor in good health, enrolled as a control in a pregnancy study. This receptor carries the CDR3 CASSSGGGYTF. The nucleotide sequence is TGTGCCAGCAGCTCAGGGGGGGGCTACACCTTC.